The rows below give T cell receptor beta chains drawn from one sample of a study of blood T cell repertoires in COVID-19. Sequenced by immunoSEQ multiplex PCR; TCRdb stores in-frame clones only, minus some. The data hold approximately 92,000 clones, with 70% to 90% observed a single time. The sequenced sample was peripheral blood. Receptors originate from a man in his 60s with acute or convalescent COVID-19. Both conserved end residues are part of each CDR3. D genes are given only for firm matches. Not every row has a clone size; where given, it reads once, few, many or a size class.

D: -
length: 15
V: TRBV3-1/TRBV3-2
size: -
J: TRBJ1-2
CDR3: CASSLKPGSYYGYTF
DNA: TGTGCCAGCAGCTTAAAACCGGGATCCTACTATGGCTACACCTTC

D: -
length: 10
V: TRBV29-1
size: -
J: TRBJ1-2
CDR3: CSVKKQGYTF
DNA: TGCAGCGTAAAAAAGCAAGGCTACACCTTC

D: TRBD2
length: 15
V: TRBV6-5
size: -
J: TRBJ2-1
CDR3: CASSTLRLAGDEQFF
DNA: TGTGCCAGCAGTACTCTTCGACTAGCGGGTGATGAGCAGTTCTTC

D: TRBD1
length: 13
V: TRBV30
size: -
J: TRBJ1-1
CDR3: CAWSIGTGTEAFF
DNA: TGTGCCTGGAGTATAGGGACAGGCACTGAAGCTTTCTTT

D: TRBD1
length: 14
V: TRBV2
size: -
J: TRBJ1-2
CDR3: CASSGQGANYGYTF
DNA: TGTGCCAGCAGCGGACAGGGGGCGAACTATGGCTACACCTTC

D: -
length: 20
V: TRBV27
size: once
J: TRBJ1-6
CDR3: CASSLSARGAGSSYNSPLHF
DNA: TGTGCCAGCAGTTTATCAGCACGCGGGGCGGGCAGCTCCTATAATTCACCCCTCCACTTT

D: TRBD1
length: 13
V: TRBV30
size: -
J: TRBJ1-5
CDR3: CAWSGDSNQPQHF
DNA: TGTGCCTGGAGCGGGGACAGTAATCAGCCCCAGCATTTT

D: -
length: 14
V: TRBV5-1
size: -
J: TRBJ1-1
CDR3: CASSRVGGNTEAFF
DNA: TGCGCCAGCAGCCGGGTCGGGGGGAACACTGAAGCTTTCTTT

D: -
length: 16
V: TRBV7-2
size: -
J: TRBJ1-1
CDR3: CASSSQGNGMNTEAFF
DNA: TGTGCCAGCAGCTCACAGGGAAATGGGATGAACACTGAAGCTTTCTTT

D: -
length: 16
V: TRBV10-2
size: few
J: TRBJ1-1
CDR3: CASSPEGWKGVTEAFF
DNA: TGCGCCAGCAGCCCCGAGGGTTGGAAGGGAGTCACTGAAGCTTTCTTT

D: -
length: 13
V: TRBV11-3
size: few
J: TRBJ2-2
CDR3: CASSPTGGGELFF
DNA: TGTGCCAGCAGCCCTACCGGAGGCGGGGAGCTGTTTTTT

D: -
length: 14
V: TRBV2
size: -
J: TRBJ2-5
CDR3: CASSEGHNQETQYF
DNA: TGTGCCAGCAGTGAGGGGCATAACCAAGAGACCCAGTACTTC

D: -
length: 15
V: TRBV7-9
size: -
J: TRBJ1-4
CDR3: CASSFTLAFGEKLFF
DNA: TGTGCCAGCAGCTTTACTCTTGCCTTTGGTGAAAAACTGTTTTTT

D: -
length: 15
V: TRBV7-2
size: -
J: TRBJ1-2
CDR3: CASSTPGGITSGYTF
DNA: TGTGCCAGCAGCACCCCCGGGGGAATAACGTCTGGCTACACCTTC